The clone carrying this T cell receptor (beta chain) showed up just once. Antigen: not known. These data come from a study of a mutant IDH1 vaccine in newly diagnosed glioma. For the study at large: A 62.5% male, approximately 38% female split and a mean age of about 44 years characterized treated patients. Before enrollment, patients got radiotherapy alone, temozolomide alone, or mostly the combination.

The time point was: week 35, safety follow-up. The investigators gave 300 ug of mutant IDH1 20-mer peptide in each vaccine dose, together with topical imiquimod. Assay used: immunoSEQ multiplex PCR; TCRdb lists only in-frame clones, some missing. The sample has tens of thousands of clones, about three quarters seen once. The V and J ends lost 2 bases and 4 bases, in that order; junction bases with no gene match: 9. The CDR3 contains 15 residues. The germline V gene encodes CDR1 SGHNT and CDR2 YYREEE (reference sequence). Study-level findings and limits: Pseudoprogression appeared unlinked to shifts in leading peripheral T cell clonotypes.

The sequenced sample was PBMCs, obtained from a glioma patient whose treatment included an IDH1 peptide vaccine. The origin of this receptor is a man aged 40-49 years with glioma. V and J are TRBV5-4 and TRBJ2-7, with 7 nucleotides matching TRBD2. The CDR3 is CASSFSGGRSYEQYF. DNA for the CDR3: TGTGCCAGCAGCTTTAGTGGCGGGAGATCATACGAGCAGTACTTC.